The rows below give T cell receptor beta chains drawn from one sample of a study of tumor and adjacent non-tumor tissue in lung cancer. TCRdb recomputed calls from the multiplex PCR reads with MiXCR, one row per CDR3 protein. The table records about 110,000 distinct CDR3 sequences, roughly 75% of them present only once. Source material: lung tumor tissue. The receptors here all came from a woman aged 60-70 years with non-small cell lung cancer. Each CDR3 is given with its conserved first and last residue. The D gene is left open where the match is weak. A clone size is listed for some rows: how often the clone was seen (once, few, many), or a class if it is expanded.

D	size	J	V	CDR3	DNA
.	.	TRBJ1-3	TRBV11-2	CANTGRGGNTIYF	TGTGCGAACACCGGACGTGGGGGAAACACCATATATTTT
TRBD1	.	TRBJ2-7	TRBV20-1	CHARGGQGTYEQYF	TGCCATGCTAGAGGGGGACAGGGGACATACGAGCAGTACTTC
TRBD2	.	TRBJ2-1	TRBV20-1	CSASWSPSGRDEQFF	TGCAGTGCTAGCTGGTCCCCCAGCGGGAGGGATGAGCAGTTCTTC
.	many	TRBJ2-1	TRBV29-1	CSVGPAGKEQFF	TGCAGCGTTGGACCTGCGGGAAAAGAGCAGTTCTTC
TRBD2	.	TRBJ2-1	TRBV11-3	CACSYLAGGKYEQFF	TGTGCCTGCAGCTACCTAGCGGGGGGGAAATATGAGCAGTTCTTC
.	.	TRBJ2-7	TRBV11-3	CASSLDYSAREEYF	TGTGCCAGCAGCTTGGATTATTCCGCTAGAGAGGAGTACTTC
.	.	TRBJ2-1	TRBV4-2	CVSSQAITSGGMNEHFF	TGTGTCAGCAGCCAGGCAATCACTAGTGGGGGGATGAATGAGCATTTCTTC
.	.	TRBJ2-1	TRBV5-6	CVSNPFQVVNHNEQLF	TGTGTCAGCAACCCTTTCCAGGTAGTCAATCACAATGAGCAGCTCTTC
TRBD2	.	TRBJ2-1	TRBV4-2	CASRQDPSGGARNEQFF	TGTGCCAGCAGACAAGATCCGAGCGGGGGGGCCCGAAATGAGCAGTTCTTC
.	.	TRBJ1-1	TRBV30	CAWSPTLNTEAFF	TGTGCCTGGAGCCCGACACTGAACACTGAAGCTTTCTTT
.	.	TRBJ2-1	TRBV6-2/TRBV6-3	CANSYGGPSNEQFF	TGTGCCAACAGTTACGGGGGGCCGTCGAATGAGCAGTTCTTC
TRBD1	.	TRBJ2-1	TRBV14	CASRSDRDGEHFF	TGTGCCAGCAGATCGGACAGGGATGGTGAGCATTTCTTC
.	.	TRBJ2-2	TRBV24-1	CATSDLQTKNTGELFF	TGTGCCACCAGTGATTTGCAGACTAAGAACACCGGGGAGCTGTTTTTT
TRBD1	.	TRBJ1-2	TRBV10-3	CAISESTGDYGYTF	TGTGCCATCAGTGAGTCGACAGGGGACTATGGCTACACCTTC
TRBD1	once	TRBJ2-2	TRBV11-2	CASSRDSGHTGELLF	TGTGCCAGCAGCCGGGACAGTGGGCACACCGGGGAGCTACTTTTT
.	.	TRBJ2-4	TRBV28	CASSLGGAVKNIQIF	TGTGCCAGCAGTTTGGGGGGCGCAGTCAAAAACATTCAGATCTTC
.	.	TRBJ2-1	TRBV4-3	CASSQVLVLYNEQFF	TGCGCCAGCAGCCAAGTTCTTGTCTTATACAATGAGCAGTTCTTC
.	.	TRBJ1-5	TRBV20-1	CSAEANGSAQHF	TGCAGTGCTGAGGCGAATGGCTCAGCCCAGCATTTT
.	.	TRBJ2-3	TRBV4-2	CASSQTPKRRGTNTQYF	TGTGCCAGCAGTCAGACTCCAAAGCGGAGGGGAACAAATACGCAGTATTTT
.	.	TRBJ2-1	TRBV7-9	CASSLGFVASEDNEQFF	TGTGCCAGCAGCTTAGGGTTTGTGGCATCGGAGGACAATGAGCAGTTCTTC
TRBD2	once	TRBJ2-7	TRBV11-1	CASSPPLAGGSNEQYF	TGTGCCAGCAGCCCACCATTAGCGGGAGGGTCCAATGAGCAGTACTTC
TRBD1	.	TRBJ2-1	TRBV5-4	CASSSRTGWVSNEQFF	TGTGCCAGCAGCTCGAGGACAGGTTGGGTCTCCAATGAGCAGTTCTTC
.	.	TRBJ2-1	TRBV5-4	CASSQGGRGSNSEQFF	TGTGCCAGCAGCCAGGGGGGGCGGGGTTCAAACAGTGAGCAGTTCTTC
.	.	TRBJ2-7	TRBV4-3	CASSQFVMGPEQYF	TGTGCCAGCAGTCAATTCGTCATGGGACCCGAGCAGTATTTC
.	.	TRBJ2-7	TRBV6-2/TRBV6-3	CASSRDWDGSYEQYF	TGTGCCAGCAGTCGGGACTGGGACGGTTCCTACGAGCAGTACTTC
TRBD1	.	TRBJ1-1	TRBV11-2	CASRRDSLGNTEAFF	TGTGCCAGCAGACGGGACAGCCTGGGGAACACTGAAGCTTTCTTT
.	.	TRBJ2-1	TRBV6-5	CASSYFAGQRADEQFF	TGTGCCAGCAGTTACTTTGCTGGGCAGAGGGCAGATGAGCAGTTCTTC
TRBD2	.	TRBJ2-1	TRBV20-1	CSTRDLTSGSYNEQFF	TGCAGTACTAGAGACTTAACTAGCGGGAGTTATAATGAGCAGTTCTTC
.	.	TRBJ1-5	TRBV11-2	CPSSLIPVGQPHHF	TGTCCCAGCAGCTTAATACCAGTTGGACAGCCCCACCATTTC
.	.	TRBJ2-1	TRBV24-1	CATSDPSEDYNEQFF	TGTGCCACCAGTGATCCGTCCGAAGACTACAATGAGCAGTTCTTC
.	.	TRBJ1-2	TRBV6-1	CVSSEDTDYGYTF	TGTGTCAGTAGTGAAGACACGGACTATGGTTACACCTTC
.	.	TRBJ2-7	TRBV7-8	CASILSGTWSREQYF	TGTGCCAGCATCTTAAGTGGTACATGGAGTCGCGAGCAGTACTTC
.	.	TRBJ2-3	TRBV5-1	CASSPYSPRGWTDTQYF	TGCGCCAGCAGCCCTTATTCCCCCCGGGGCTGGACAGATACGCAGTATTTT
.	.	TRBJ1-1	TRBV6-2/TRBV6-3	CANSYSVQGPEAFF	TGTGCCAACAGTTACTCGGTTCAGGGTCCTGAAGCTTTCTTT
.	.	TRBJ2-1	TRBV20-1	CSCAIGLPNNKQFF	TGCAGTTGCGCGATCGGACTCCCTAACAATAAGCAGTTCTTC
.	.	TRBJ1-2	TRBV6-5	CASSYQLQVPLIANTF	TGTGCCAGTAGTTACCAGTTACAGGTTCCCCTTATTGCTAACACCTTC
TRBD1	.	TRBJ2-1	TRBV11-2	CASSRDRVYLDNEQFF	TGTGCCAGCAGCCGGGACAGGGTGTACCTAGACAATGAGCAGTTCTTC
.	.	TRBJ1-1	TRBV6-5	CVSSFTHVSAEAEAFF	TGTGTCAGCAGTTTTACTCACGTATCGGCAGAGGCTGAAGCTTTCTTT
.	many	TRBJ2-5	TRBV28	CASSSGKETQYF	TGTGCCAGCAGTTCAGGAAAGGAGACCCAGTACTTC
.	.	TRBJ2-7	TRBV20-1	CCAAALATYEQYF	TGCTGTGCCGCTGCTCTGGCGACCTACGAGCAGTACTTC
.	.	TRBJ1-5	TRBV6-6	CASSLRVNQPQHF	TGTGCCAGCAGTCTCAGGGTTAATCAGCCCCAACATTTT
TRBD1	.	TRBJ2-7	TRBV6-2/TRBV6-3	CVGSSSGGGYEQYF	TGTGTCGGCAGTTCCTCAGGGGGCGGCTACGAGCAGTACTTC
TRBD2	many	TRBJ2-3	TRBV5-4	CASRGTSPGYTDTQYF	TGTGCCAGCAGGGGGACTAGCCCGGGGTACACAGATACGCAGTATTTT
TRBD2	.	TRBJ2-1	TRBV20-1	CRARIAGSSYNEQFF	TGCAGAGCCAGGATAGCGGGGAGCTCCTATAATGAGCAGTTCTTC
.	.	TRBJ2-7	TRBV11-2	CASGSVQLGGYEYYF	TGTGCCAGCGGCTCAGTGCAGCTAGGAGGCTACGAGTATTACTTC
TRBD2	.	TRBJ2-7	TRBV6-6	CVNSYGGADSYEQYF	TGTGTCAACAGTTACGGGGGGGCCGACTCTTACGAGCAGTACTTC
.	medium-sized	TRBJ2-5	TRBV11-1	CASSLIQSETQYF	TGTGCCAGCAGCTTAATCCAGTCGGAGACCCAGTACTTC
.	.	TRBJ2-2	TRBV20-1	CSASTVNRELFF	TGCAGTGCTAGCACAGTCAACAGGGAGCTGTTTTTT
TRBD2	.	TRBJ2-7	TRBV11-2	CTSCLVLAGPSYEQYF	TGTACGAGCTGCTTAGTATTAGCGGGGCCCTCCTACGAGCAGTACTTC
.	once	TRBJ2-3	TRBV7-9	CASSLARVPLPDTQYF	TGTGCCAGCAGCTTAGCCAGGGTACCACTTCCAGATACGCAGTATTTT
.	.	TRBJ2-5	TRBV6-6	CASTQSARDRAQYF	TGTGCCAGCACCCAGAGTGCGCGTGATAGGGCCCAGTACTTC
TRBD1	.	TRBJ2-7	TRBV10-3	CAISGTGGYEQYF	TGTGCCATCAGTGGGACAGGGGGCTACGAGCAGTACTTC
TRBD1	.	TRBJ1-6	TRBV6-6	CASSGTGEGGSPLRF	TGTGCCAGCAGTGGAACAGGGGAGGGCGGCTCACCCCTCCGCTTT